The sequence of this TCR beta chain was determined in a study of T-cell memory formation after mild COVID-19. Findings and limits, study-wide: Pre-infection memory already had some responding clones, implying cross-reactive memory joined. Of the contracting clones, CD4+ ones lay mainly in CM and EM, and CD8+ ones in EMRA.

The germline CDR1 and CDR2 sequences are MDHEN and SYDVKM. Trimming removed 3 bases at V and 5 bases at J, with 17 bases between. This CDR3 region has 16 residues. This clonotype was recorded a few times. The antigen is unknown. TCRdb called the 5' RACE reads again in MiXCR, with one record for every CDR3 protein. Among around 450,000 distinct CDR3 sequences listed, 20% were seen once. What was sequenced was PBMCs or a T cell subset sorted from them (not recorded which). The chain links TRBV28 to TRBJ2-1; D tentatively reads TRBD1 or TRBD2 (5 bases each). This clonotype originated in an adult woman who had mild COVID-19 (a few samples of this study predate the infection). Cell type and time point are not known. The CDR3 nucleotides read TGTGCCAGCAGTTTGATAAGGGACCGTGGGAACAATGAGCAGTTCTTC. Translated, it gives CASSLIRDRGNNEQFF. Full variable domain (missing parts from reference TRBV28 and TRBJ2-1): DVKVTQSSRYLVKRTGEKVFLECVQDMDHENMFWYRQDPGLGLRLIYFSYDVKMKEKGDIPEGYSVSREKKERFSLILESASTNQTSMYLCASSLIRDRGNNEQFFGPGTRLTVL.